The 5 T cell receptor beta chains presented below share a single source sample, sequenced in a study of T cell responses to AZD1222 COVID-19 vaccine. Measured with immunoSEQ multiplex PCR; TCRdb has only the in-frame clones, and not every one. The sample consists of 140,000 to 150,000 clones, 85% to 90% of them appearing once. The source was peripheral blood, collected 28 days after the second AZD1222 dose. The receptors were sampled from an adult who received the AZD1222 COVID-19 vaccine.

The chain combines TRBV2 with TRBJ2-7; D unclear. Per germline, CDR1 SNHLY and CDR2 FYNNEI. With 0 bases removed from V and 0 bases from J, the gap between germline ends came to 12 bases. This CDR3 region has 16 residues. CDR3: CASSEALGGTSYEQYF. As DNA, the CDR3 is TGTGCCAGCAGTGAAGCGCTTGGCGGAACCTCCTACGAGCAGTACTTC. Full variable domain (missing parts from reference TRBV2 and TRBJ2-7): EPEVTQTPSHQVTQMGQEVILRCVPISNHLYFYWYRQILGQKVEFLVSFYNNEISEKSEIFDDQFSVERPDGSNFTLKIRSTKLEDSAMYFCASSEALGGTSYEQYFGPGTRLTVT.

This rearrangement joins TRBV11-2 to TRBJ1-2; D is uncertain. The V gene lost 3 bases and the J gene lost 9 bases, with 14 bases spanning the gap. The CDR3 length is 13 residues. In germline, CDR1 is SGHAT, CDR2 FQNNGV. CDR3: CASSLGYRGSYTF. The CDR3 DNA follows: TGTGCCAGCAGCTTGGGGTACCGCGGAAGCTACACCTTC.

The chain joins TRBV6-5 to TRBJ2-1; 13 bases match TRBD2. This CDR3 has 16 amino acids. The V segment lost 4 bases and the J segment 6 bases; nucleotides outside the gene matches: 6. From germline, CDR1 is MNHEY and CDR2 SVGAGI. CDR3 sequence reads: CASSWGLAGLRNEQFF. CDR3 in DNA: TGTGCCAGCAGTTGGGGACTAGCGGGGCTGCGCAATGAGCAGTTCTTC.

The V call is TRBV11-2, the J call TRBJ2-7, with 8 nucleotides matching TRBD2. J gave up 0 bases and V 2 bases, and 9 bases lay outside the gene matches. Germline values: CDR1 SGHAT, CDR2 FQNNGV. This CDR3 spans 17 amino acids. The CDR3 DNA reads TGTGCCAGCAGCTTATCGCAGACTAGCGTATACTCCTACGAGCAGTACTTC. It specifies CASSLSQTSVYSYEQYF. The full variable domain, completed using reference TRBV11-2 and TRBJ2-7, is EAGVAQSPRYKIIEKRQSVAFWCNPISGHATLYWYQQILGQGPKLLIQFQNNGVVDDSQLPKDRFSAERLKGVDSTLKIQPAKLEDSAVYLCASSLSQTSVYSYEQYFGPGTRLTVT.

CDR3 sequence (DNA): TGTGCCAGCAGAGTACAGGGGCACGAGCAGTACTTC. It translates to CASRVQGHEQYF. This chain joins TRBV2 and TRBJ2-7; 7 positions match TRBD1. J gave up 5 bases and V 6 bases, and 4 bases lay outside the gene matches. This CDR3 region has 12 residues. Germline assignment: CDR1 SNHLY and CDR2 FYNNEI.